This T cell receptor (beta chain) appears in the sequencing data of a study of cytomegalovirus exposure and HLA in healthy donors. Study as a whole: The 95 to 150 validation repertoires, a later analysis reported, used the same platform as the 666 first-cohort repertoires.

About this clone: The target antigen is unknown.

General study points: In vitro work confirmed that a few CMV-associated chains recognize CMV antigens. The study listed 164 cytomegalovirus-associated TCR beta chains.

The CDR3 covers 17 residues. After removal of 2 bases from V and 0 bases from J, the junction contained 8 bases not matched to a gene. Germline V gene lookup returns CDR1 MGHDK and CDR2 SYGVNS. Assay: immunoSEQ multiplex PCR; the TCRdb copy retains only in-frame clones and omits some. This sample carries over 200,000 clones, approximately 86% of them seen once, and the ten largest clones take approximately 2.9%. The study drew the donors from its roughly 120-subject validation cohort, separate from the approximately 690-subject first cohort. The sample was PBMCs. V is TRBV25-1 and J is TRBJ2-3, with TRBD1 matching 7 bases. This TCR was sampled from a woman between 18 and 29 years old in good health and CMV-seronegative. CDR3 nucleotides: TGTGCCAGCAGTGAAGTGACGCGACAGGGAAGCACAGATACGCAGTATTTT. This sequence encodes CASSEVTRQGSTDTQYF.